This T cell receptor (beta chain) derives from a study of blood T cell repertoires in COVID-19. Study-wide context: T cells, B-cell-depleted T cells, or PBMCs provided the cDNA or gDNA that served as material.

Method: immunoSEQ multiplex PCR; TCRdb's copy keeps in-frame clones and lacks some. The profile covers a few hundred thousand clones, with around 91% appearing a single time and approximately 4.5% taken by the ten largest. In assigning cohorts, the study relied on participant-reported clinical history. Germline lookup yields CDR1 SGHNT and CDR2 YYREEE (reference sequence). The CDR3 runs 15 residues. V trimming: 2 bases; J trimming: 4 bases; junction bases outside the gene matches: 5. The source is a woman aged 18-35 years with acute COVID-19. The chain links TRBV5-4 to TRBJ2-1, with 8 positions matching TRBD2. Sequenced sample: PBMCs or T cells enriched from blood (not recorded which). In DNA, the CDR3 is TGTGCCAGCAGCTTTGGCGGGAGGCCGTACAATGAGCAGTTCTTC. It translates to CASSFGGRPYNEQFF. The full variable domain, its missing parts supplied by reference TRBV5-4 and TRBJ2-1, is ETGVTQSPTHLIKTRGQQVTLRCSSQSGHNTVSWYQQALGQGPQFIFQYYREEENGRGNFPPRFSGLQFPNYSSELNVNALELDDSALYLCASSFGGRPYNEQFFGPGTRLTVL.